Detailed here is one TCR beta chain. Its target is not known. CDR1 and CDR2 from the germline V gene are MDHEN and SYDVKM. There are 14 residues in the CDR3. Trimming took 2 bases from V and 3 from J, leaving 10 bases between them. This sample was included in a study of cytomegalovirus exposure and HLA in healthy donors. General study findings and limits: The tendency of first-cohort TCR clusters to co-occur in the 90 to 150 validation repertoires was the finding of a later analysis. Reports indicated that the classifier achieved high specificity and sensitivity in diagnosing cytomegalovirus status. Confirmation was obtained in vitro that a few CMV-associated chains are specific for CMV antigens.

Clones were sequenced by immunoSEQ multiplex PCR, and TCRdb holds only the in-frame ones, with some missing. The profile shows about 130,000 clones, 89% of them singletons. The sample consisted of PBMCs. The V gene is TRBV28, the J gene TRBJ1-2, with TRBD1 as a possible D gene (5 bases). The TCR originated in a woman younger than 35 in good health and CMV-seropositive. The CDR3 protein is CASSLLPGYYGYTF. The DNA of the CDR3 is TGTGCCAGCAGTTTACTGCCAGGGTACTATGGCTACACCTTC.